A few counts support the clone carrying this TCR beta chain. The sample originates from a study of CD8 T cells in Susac syndrome. CD8+ and CD4+ T cells from blood underwent TCR beta sequencing, which was carried out in a high-throughput format. Isolation of CD8+ and CD4+ T cells was performed negatively, whereas enrichment of TEMRA cells was done by FACS. RNA was extracted with the RNeasy kit, and a quantity of about 0.45 to 1 ug was reverse transcribed using random hexamers. TCRdb re-called the immunoSEQ multiplex PCR reads with MiXCR, one entry per CDR3 protein. The sample has approximately 100,000 distinct CDR3 sequences; about nine tenths are singletons. CDR1 is SGHAT and CDR2 is FQNNGV in the germline V gene. The length of the CDR3 is 13 residues. Trimming cost V 1 base and J 6 bases, with 9 bases left between them.

The sequence derives from a human donor in good health. The sample was CD4+ T cells from PBMCs. The rearrangement links TRBV11-2 to TRBJ1-2; a weak D match, TRBD1 (5 bases). The CDR3 DNA reads TGTGCCAGCAGCTTAGGAGAGGGGAATGGCTACACCTTC. Translating gives CASSLGEGNGYTF.